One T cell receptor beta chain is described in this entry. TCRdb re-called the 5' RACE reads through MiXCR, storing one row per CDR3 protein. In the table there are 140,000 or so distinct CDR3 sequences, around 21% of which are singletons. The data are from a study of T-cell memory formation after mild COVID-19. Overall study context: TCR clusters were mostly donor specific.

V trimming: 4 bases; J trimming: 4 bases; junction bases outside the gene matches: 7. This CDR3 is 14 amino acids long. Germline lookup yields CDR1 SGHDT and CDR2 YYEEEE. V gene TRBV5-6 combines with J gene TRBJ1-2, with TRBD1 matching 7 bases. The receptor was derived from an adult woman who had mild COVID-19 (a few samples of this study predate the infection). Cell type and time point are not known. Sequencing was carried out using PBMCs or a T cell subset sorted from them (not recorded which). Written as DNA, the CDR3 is TGTGCCAGCAGCCCGCGACAGGGAGTCTATGGCTACACCTTC. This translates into CASSPRQGVYGYTF.